Reported below is one T cell receptor beta chain. The sample originates from a study of blood T cell repertoires in COVID-19. Across the whole study: Samples of COVID-19 (acute and convalescent) were obtained from the United States, Italy and Spain.

The data were produced by immunoSEQ multiplex PCR, yet TCRdb's version contains in-frame clones alone and is incomplete. The sample has about 110,000 clones, under 90% seen once; the top ten hold about 14%. This receptor was identified in a woman aged 55-69 years with acute or convalescent COVID-19. Sequencing used peripheral blood.

The CDR3 DNA is TGTGCCAGCAGCTCCCTTTGCGGGGGGGCCCAGAAACTGTTTTTT. Residues: CASSSLCGGAQKLFF. J is TRBJ2-2 and V is TRBV12-1; whether TRBD2, the table's D call, matches the DNA was not checked. TRBV12-1 is given as a pseudogene. This CDR3 comprises 15 residues.